The subject of this entry is one T cell receptor (beta chain). The antigen is undetermined. The RNA, about 0.45 to 1 ug, was put through reverse transcription using random hexamers. Multiplex immunoSEQ PCR targeted 54 Vbeta and 13 Jbeta TCR beta segments. TCRdb redid the calling of the immunoSEQ multiplex PCR reads with MiXCR, one entry per CDR3 protein. Altogether approximately 190,000 distinct CDR3 sequences are present, approximately 95% being singletons, with the ten largest covering more than 0.08%. CD8+ and CD4+ T cells taken from blood had their TCR beta sequenced. Purification of the CD8+ and CD4+ T cells relied on negative isolation, and TEMRA cells underwent FACS enrichment. The data derive from a study of CD8 T cells in Susac syndrome. General observations from the study: None of the CD4+ T cell repertoires in Susac syndrome showed clonal expansion.

Sequenced material: CD4+ T cells from PBMCs. The source of this sequence is a human donor with Susac syndrome.

The CDR3 nucleotides are TGCAGCGCAGTGGAAGGGACGGGCACTGAAGCTTTCTTT. Translating gives CSAVEGTGTEAFF. The V gene is TRBV29-1, the J gene TRBJ1-1, with a weak D call TRBD1 (5 bases). The CDR3 loop spans 13 amino acids. Germline lookup yields CDR1 SQVTM and CDR2 ANQGSEA. Trimming left V 7 bases short and J 4 bases short, with 16 bases between.